The present T cell receptor beta chain was sequenced within a study of blood T cell repertoires in COVID-19. In this sample, this clone turned up a few times. This CDR3 region has 13 residues. Germline CDR1 is SGHKS and CDR2 is YYEKEE (reference sequence). Trimming cost V 7 bases and J 0 bases, with 11 bases left between them. Here immunoSEQ multiplex PCR was the method, and the copy in TCRdb shows in-frame clones only, minus some. The sample holds 200,000 to 300,000 clones, 70% to 90% seen once. The rearrangement links TRBV5-5 to TRBJ2-7; no reliable D call. The TCR was taken from a woman aged 40 to 50 with acute or convalescent COVID-19. The sequenced material came from peripheral blood. For the CDR3, the DNA is TGTGCCAGCCTCGCGGATAGCTCCTACGAGCAGTACGTC. Translating it yields CASLADSSYEQYV.